The 18 T cell receptor beta chains reported below all come from one sample, sequenced in a study of CD8 T cells in Susac syndrome. When the RNA was reverse transcribed, random hexamers were used with an input of about 0.45 to 1 ug. TCRdb used MiXCR to reprocess the immunoSEQ multiplex PCR reads, holding one entry per CDR3 protein. This table holds roughly 200,000 distinct CDR3 sequences, around 95% found once. The sequenced sample was CD4+ T cells from PBMCs. These receptor sequences come from a human donor in good health.

The chain links TRBV30 to TRBJ1-1; D ambiguous. The germline gives CDR1 GTSNPN, CDR2 SVGIG (reference sequence). The CDR3 length is 14 residues. Trimming left V 8 bases short and J 0 bases short, with 16 bases between. The CDR3: CALTLDIMNTEAFF. DNA for the CDR3: TGTGCCCTGACCCTAGACATCATGAACACTGAAGCTTTCTTT.

The chain couples TRBV29-1 to TRBJ1-1; TRBD1 agrees at 7 bases. The germline CDR1 and CDR2 sequences are SQVTM and ANQGSEA. Losses at the gene ends were 6 bases for V and 2 bases for J; bases not matched to a gene: 12. CDR3 length: 15 amino acids. The CDR3, as DNA: TGCAGCGTGGAACACGTCGGGACAGCAAACACTGAAGCTTTCTTT. Residues: CSVEHVGTANTEAFF.

The V call is TRBV29-1, the J call TRBJ2-1; the D is unclear. The CDR3 extends over 16 amino acids. Germline values: CDR1 SQVTM, CDR2 ANQGSEA. V was cut by 4 bases and J by 0 bases, with 16 bases left in between. CDR3 sequence reads: CSVVVGQASSYNEQFF. The CDR3 DNA follows: TGCAGCGTTGTTGTCGGGCAGGCGAGCTCCTACAATGAGCAGTTCTTC.

The chain employs TRBV7-2 and TRBJ2-5; D unclear. Germline CDR1 is SGHTA and CDR2 is FQGNSA. The CDR3 length is 14 residues. V lost 5 bases, J lost 1 base, and 11 bases lay in between. The CDR3 region is CASSPLATQETQYF. CDR3 DNA sequence: TGTGCCAGCAGCCCGCTGGCTACCCAAGAGACCCAGTACTTC. The whole variable domain, filled in from reference TRBV7-2 and TRBJ2-5, reads GAGVSQSPSNKVTEKGKDVELRCDPISGHTALYWYRQSLGQGLEFLIYFQGNSAPDKSGLPSDRFSAERTGGSVSTLTIQRTQQEDSAVYLCASSPLATQETQYFGPGTRLLVL.

The CDR3 DNA reads TGTGCCAGCAGCACACGACAGGACCAAGAGACCCAGTACTTC. Protein sequence: CASSTRQDQETQYF. This chain links TRBV9 with TRBJ2-5; tentatively, D is TRBD1 (6 bases). Trimming cost V 4 bases and J 0 bases, with 10 bases left between them. The CDR3 is 14 amino acids. Germline V CDR1 and CDR2: SGDLS, YYNGEE.

This clonotype was observed a few times. The CDR3 DNA sequence: TGTGCCAGCAGCTTAGACCGAGATCAGCCCCAGCATTTT. Translated: CASSLDRDQPQHF. V usage is TRBV11-2 and J usage is TRBJ1-5; D is unclear. There are 13 residues in the CDR3. V lost 0 bases to trimming and J lost 5 bases, with 5 bases between them. Germline CDR1 and CDR2: SGHAT and FQNNGV.

V usage is TRBV5-1 and J usage is TRBJ1-5, with TRBD1 as a possible D gene (5 bases). The CDR3 contains 15 residues. V was trimmed by 1 base and J by 7 bases, leaving 15 bases between them. Germline-derived CDR1 and CDR2 are SGHRS and YFSETQ. The CDR3 DNA reads as TGCGCCAGCAGCTTGTCGGGGTATGAGGGGCAGCCCCAGCATTTT. Amino acids: CASSLSGYEGQPQHF.

J is TRBJ1-1 and V is TRBV29-1, with D uncertain. V was shortened by 4 bases and J by 4 bases, with 10 bases between the two germline ends. This CDR3 is built from 12 residues. Germline V gene sequence: CDR1 SQVTM, CDR2 ANQGSEA. The CDR3 protein is CSVVEAVTEAFF. In nucleotides, the CDR3 is TGCAGCGTTGTTGAGGCGGTCACTGAAGCTTTCTTT.

The chain is built from TRBV4-1 and TRBJ2-7; D remains ambiguous. Trimming shortened V by 5 bases and J by 7 bases, and 12 bases separated the two germline ends. The CDR3 loop spans 12 amino acids. Germline CDR1 MGHRA, CDR2 YSYEKL. CDR3 in amino acids: CASSNELGEQYF. In DNA, the CDR3 is TGCGCCAGCAGCAACGAACTGGGTGAGCAGTACTTC.

The chain links TRBV21-1 to TRBJ1-5; the table calls TRBD1, which could not be checked here. TRBV21-1 is noted as a pseudogene. The CDR3 sequence is 15 residues long. The CDR3 DNA sequence: TGTGCCAGCAGCAAAGAGAAGGGCGGCAATCAGCCCCAGCATTTT. Translating it yields CASSKEKGGNQPQHF.

V and J are TRBV28 and TRBJ1-2; perhaps TRBD1 as D (6 bases). Germline loops: CDR1 MDHEN, CDR2 SYDVKM. The V and J ends lost 9 bases and 1 base respectively, with 18 bases between them. The CDR3 extends over 15 amino acids. In nucleotides, the CDR3 is TGTGCCAGTACGCTGGGCGGGGGGCGTAACTATGGCTACACCTTC. Translated, it gives CASTLGGGRNYGYTF.

Concerning this clonotype: Compared with germline, one end of the junction differs, possibly owing to a read error. The chain has TRBV12-3 or TRBV12-4 and TRBJ2-1; D perhaps matches TRBD2 (5 bases). This CDR3 region has 11 residues. CDR3 residues: CASSLAHEQFF. CDR3 DNA: TGTGCCAGCAGTCTAGCACATGAGCAGTTCTTC.

The chain employs TRBV6-6 and TRBJ2-7; 8 positions match TRBD1. Looked up from germline, CDR1 is MNHNY and CDR2 is SVGAGI (reference sequence). The CDR3 is made up of 16 amino acids. V gave up 6 bases and J gave up 1 base; unmatched junction bases: 11. CDR3 region: CASRGTGTGKSYEQYV. The CDR3, as DNA: TGTGCCAGCAGGGGGACCGGGACAGGAAAATCCTACGAGCAGTACGTC.

The rearrangement joins TRBV10-3 to TRBJ2-7; D perhaps matches TRBD1 (5 bases). V was trimmed by 3 bases and J by 2 bases, leaving 14 bases between them. The V gene's germline CDR1 is ENHRY and CDR2 SYGVKD. This CDR3 comprises 15 residues. The DNA of the CDR3 is TGTGCCATCAGTGACGACAGCACGCATCCCTACGAGCAGTACTTC. It codes for CAISDDSTHPYEQYF.

The CDR3 nucleotides read TGTGCCAGCAGTTACCGCATGGGAGCTTTCTTT. Translating it yields CASSYRMGAFF. The chain has TRBV6-2 or TRBV6-3 and TRBJ1-1, with unresolved D. V lost 2 bases, J lost 10 bases, and 8 bases lay in between. CDR1 and CDR2 from the germline V gene are MNHEY and SVGEGT. This CDR3 is built from 11 residues.

This chain uses TRBV9 with TRBJ2-3; D is undetermined. Germline CDR1 reads SGDLS; CDR2 reads YYNGEE. The CDR3 is 14 amino acids. The V end lost 0 bases, the J end lost 6 bases, and 11 bases lay between the germline ends. CDR3 sequence (DNA): TGTGCCAGCAGCGTAGTGGAGCTGTCTGATACGCAGTATTTT. It yields the protein CASSVVELSDTQYF.

V usage is TRBV7-3 and J usage is TRBJ1-1; D perhaps matches TRBD1 (6 bases). The CDR3 has 13 residues. The germline V gene encodes CDR1 SGHTA and CDR2 FQGTGA. Between the trimmed V and J ends, which lost 5 bases and 6 bases, there was a span of 13 bases. This CDR3 is CASSIQGGSEAFF. The CDR3 bases are TGTGCCAGCAGCATACAGGGTGGCTCTGAAGCTTTCTTT. The full variable domain, its missing parts supplied by reference TRBV7-3 and TRBJ1-1, is GAGVSQTPSNKVTEKGKYVELRCDPISGHTALYWYRQSLGQGPEFLIYFQGTGAADDSGLPNDRFFAVRPEGSVSTLKIQRTERGDSAVYLCASSIQGGSEAFFGQGTRLTVV.

V is TRBV29-1 and J is TRBJ2-3, with 7 bases identical to TRBD2. The CDR3 spans 14 residues. Germline CDR1 reads SQVTM; CDR2 reads ANQGSEA. Trimming took 5 bases from V and 1 from J; bases not matched to a gene: 6. CDR3 DNA sequence: TGCAGCGTTCGTCTAGCGGTGGGCACAGATACGCAGTATTTT. Its protein product is CSVRLAVGTDTQYF.